A selection of T cell receptor beta chains follows, all from one sample in a study of blood T cell repertoires in COVID-19. The protocol was immunoSEQ multiplex PCR, while the TCRdb copy is restricted to in-frame clones and leaves out a portion. The sample consists of roughly 440,000 clones, around 88% of them appearing once. The sequenced sample was peripheral blood. The receptor set was obtained from a woman aged 45-65 years with COVID-19, enrolled during active disease. Both conserved end residues are part of each CDR3. Fields, in order: D gene, clone size, J gene, V gene, CDR3 DNA, CDR3 protein. The D gene is left open where the match is weak. Clone size is shown for a subset of rows, as once, few, many or a class of expanded clone.

d_gene: TRBD1
abundance: NA
j_gene: TRBJ1-2
v_gene: TRBV29-1
CDR3nt: TGCAGCGTGGGGGACAGGGATAATAATGGCTACACCTTC
CDR3aa: CSVGDRDNNGYTF

d_gene: NA
abundance: NA
j_gene: TRBJ1-4
v_gene: TRBV6-5
CDR3nt: TGTGCCAGCAGTTACCTCCGACAAGCAACTAATGAAAAACTGTTTTTT
CDR3aa: CASSYLRQATNEKLFF

d_gene: TRBD2
abundance: many
j_gene: TRBJ2-3
v_gene: TRBV7-9
CDR3nt: TGTGCCAGCAGCTCTGGACTAGCGGGGGCCCGGGGAGATACGCAGTATTTT
CDR3aa: CASSSGLAGARGDTQYF

d_gene: NA
abundance: NA
j_gene: TRBJ2-1
v_gene: TRBV12-3/TRBV12-4
CDR3nt: TGTGCCAGCACGACAGAAAAAGTCAATGAGCAGTTCTTC
CDR3aa: CASTTEKVNEQFF

d_gene: NA
abundance: NA
j_gene: TRBJ2-3
v_gene: TRBV28
CDR3nt: TGTGCCAGCACCCTACTTGGGGGGGGCAATGCAGATACGCAGTATTTT
CDR3aa: CASTLLGGGNADTQYF

d_gene: NA
abundance: NA
j_gene: TRBJ2-7
v_gene: TRBV28
CDR3nt: TGTGCCAGCAGTTTAGGCTTCGCTTACTACGAGCAGTACTTC
CDR3aa: CASSLGFAYYEQYF

d_gene: NA
abundance: NA
j_gene: TRBJ2-3
v_gene: TRBV5-1
CDR3nt: TGCGCCAGCAGCTCGAGAGCGGACACAGATACGCAGTATTTT
CDR3aa: CASSSRADTDTQYF

d_gene: NA
abundance: NA
j_gene: TRBJ2-7
v_gene: TRBV28
CDR3nt: TGTGCCAGCCCCCCGAGGGACTTGCCGCCCGACGAGCAGTACTTC
CDR3aa: CASPPRDLPPDEQYF

d_gene: TRBD1
abundance: NA
j_gene: TRBJ1-4
v_gene: TRBV5-5
CDR3nt: TGTGCCAGCAGCACAGGGGATTTTGGTGAAAAACTGTTTTTT
CDR3aa: CASSTGDFGEKLFF

d_gene: TRBD1
abundance: NA
j_gene: TRBJ2-7
v_gene: TRBV2
CDR3nt: TGTGCCAGCAGCCCCGACAGGGGGTCCTCCTACGAGCAGTACTTC
CDR3aa: CASSPDRGSSYEQYF

d_gene: TRBD2
abundance: NA
j_gene: TRBJ2-3
v_gene: TRBV19
CDR3nt: TGTGCCAGTAGTCTGGTAGCGGGGGGCATCACAGATACGCAGTATTTT
CDR3aa: CASSLVAGGITDTQYF

d_gene: NA
abundance: NA
j_gene: TRBJ1-2
v_gene: TRBV28
CDR3nt: TGTGCCAGCAGTCCGATGGGCCGCTATGGCTACACCTTC
CDR3aa: CASSPMGRYGYTF

d_gene: NA
abundance: NA
j_gene: TRBJ1-2
v_gene: TRBV7-9
CDR3nt: TGTGCCAGCAGCCCGGACAGTAACTATGGCTACACCTTC
CDR3aa: CASSPDSNYGYTF

d_gene: TRBD1
abundance: few
j_gene: TRBJ1-1
v_gene: TRBV19
CDR3nt: TGTGCCAGTAGTATCTCCCGAGGACAGGTTGAAGCTTTCTTT
CDR3aa: CASSISRGQVEAFF

d_gene: NA
abundance: NA
j_gene: TRBJ2-3
v_gene: TRBV27
CDR3nt: TGTGCCAGCAGTTTCCGGACACCTTATAGAGATACGCAGTATTTT
CDR3aa: CASSFRTPYRDTQYF

d_gene: NA
abundance: NA
j_gene: TRBJ1-6
v_gene: TRBV19
CDR3nt: TGTGCCAGTAATAGCTATAATTCACCCCTCCACTTT
CDR3aa: CASNSYNSPLHF

d_gene: NA
abundance: NA
j_gene: TRBJ2-7
v_gene: TRBV5-5
CDR3nt: TGTGCCAGCAGCTTGGACTCTATCTACGAGCAGTACTTC
CDR3aa: CASSLDSIYEQYF

d_gene: NA
abundance: once
j_gene: TRBJ2-7
v_gene: TRBV5-6
CDR3nt: TGTGCCAGCAGCTCCTGGGGGGACTCCGCTAATTACGAGCAGTACTTC
CDR3aa: CASSSWGDSANYEQYF

d_gene: TRBD1
abundance: NA
j_gene: TRBJ2-2
v_gene: TRBV11-3
CDR3nt: TGTGCCAGCAGCTCGCGTGCGGCCGGGACAGAGAACACCGGGGAGCTGTTTTTT
CDR3aa: CASSSRAAGTENTGELFF

d_gene: TRBD1
abundance: once
j_gene: TRBJ1-2
v_gene: TRBV30
CDR3nt: TGTGCCTGGAGTTCCGGGACAGGGGCCGCCGGCTACACCTTC
CDR3aa: CAWSSGTGAAGYTF

d_gene: TRBD1
abundance: NA
j_gene: TRBJ1-3
v_gene: TRBV9
CDR3nt: TGTGCCAGCAGCGTAGTTCCAGACAGGGGCGTCGCGCGAAACACCATATATTTT
CDR3aa: CASSVVPDRGVARNTIYF

d_gene: NA
abundance: NA
j_gene: TRBJ1-2
v_gene: TRBV6-4
CDR3nt: TGTGCCAGCAGTGACCCCGGACAGCCAGACTATGGCTACACCTTC
CDR3aa: CASSDPGQPDYGYTF

d_gene: NA
abundance: NA
j_gene: TRBJ1-2
v_gene: TRBV28
CDR3nt: TGTGCCAGCAGTGTTGTAACCCTATCGGAGGGCTACACCTTC
CDR3aa: CASSVVTLSEGYTF

d_gene: NA
abundance: NA
j_gene: TRBJ1-4
v_gene: TRBV5-4
CDR3nt: TGTGCCAGCAGCTTGTCCCCCCAAGAAAAACTGTTTTTT
CDR3aa: CASSLSPQEKLFF

d_gene: TRBD1
abundance: NA
j_gene: TRBJ1-2
v_gene: TRBV2
CDR3nt: TGTGCCAGCAGACCCATTTCCCGGGACAGGGGGAGAGCCAACTATGGCTACACCTTC
CDR3aa: CASRPISRDRGRANYGYTF

d_gene: NA
abundance: NA
j_gene: TRBJ1-4
v_gene: TRBV5-5
CDR3nt: TGTGCCAGCACCTCCATCCAGGGCTATGAAAAACTGTTTTTT
CDR3aa: CASTSIQGYEKLFF

d_gene: NA
abundance: NA
j_gene: TRBJ2-3
v_gene: TRBV2
CDR3nt: TGTGCCAGCAGTGACAGGACTAGCACAGATACGCAGTATTTT
CDR3aa: CASSDRTSTDTQYF

d_gene: TRBD1
abundance: NA
j_gene: TRBJ1-1
v_gene: TRBV7-9
CDR3nt: TGTGCCAGCAGCTTCCCGTCCCCGGGACAGGGTGGGTCGAACACTGAAGCTTTCTTT
CDR3aa: CASSFPSPGQGGSNTEAFF

d_gene: TRBD2
abundance: NA
j_gene: TRBJ2-1
v_gene: TRBV7-9
CDR3nt: TGTGCCAGCAGCCAGACTAGCGGTTTGCTCAATGAGCAGTTCTTC
CDR3aa: CASSQTSGLLNEQFF

d_gene: TRBD1
abundance: NA
j_gene: TRBJ1-2
v_gene: TRBV24-1
CDR3nt: TGTGCCACCAGTGAGGGGGGACAGGGTGGTGGCTACACCTTC
CDR3aa: CATSEGGQGGGYTF

d_gene: NA
abundance: NA
j_gene: TRBJ2-6
v_gene: TRBV11-1
CDR3nt: TGTGCCAGCAGCTTAGCGCTAGGTTCTGGGGCCAACGTCCTGACTTTC
CDR3aa: CASSLALGSGANVLTF

d_gene: TRBD1
abundance: NA
j_gene: TRBJ1-1
v_gene: TRBV7-8
CDR3nt: TGTGCCAGCAGTCTTGGGACAGGGATGACTGAAGCTTTCTTT
CDR3aa: CASSLGTGMTEAFF

d_gene: NA
abundance: NA
j_gene: TRBJ1-2
v_gene: TRBV27
CDR3nt: TGTGCCAGCAGTGAGGGGGTCTACTATGGCTACACCTTC
CDR3aa: CASSEGVYYGYTF

d_gene: TRBD1
abundance: NA
j_gene: TRBJ1-5
v_gene: TRBV29-1
CDR3nt: TGCAGCGTCGATGGGACAGGGGATCAGCCCCAGCATTTT
CDR3aa: CSVDGTGDQPQHF

d_gene: TRBD1
abundance: NA
j_gene: TRBJ1-6
v_gene: TRBV2
CDR3nt: TGTGCCAGCAGTCGGACCGGGACAGGGAATTCACCCCTCCACTTT
CDR3aa: CASSRTGTGNSPLHF

d_gene: NA
abundance: NA
j_gene: TRBJ1-2
v_gene: TRBV9
CDR3nt: TGTGCCAGCAGCGTAGGGGGGACACTTGCCAACTATGGCTACACCTTC
CDR3aa: CASSVGGTLANYGYTF

d_gene: TRBD2
abundance: NA
j_gene: TRBJ2-7
v_gene: TRBV7-3
CDR3nt: TGTGCCAGCATCAAGACTAGCGGGGGCCCCAGTTACGAGCAGTACTTC
CDR3aa: CASIKTSGGPSYEQYF

d_gene: TRBD1
abundance: NA
j_gene: TRBJ2-2
v_gene: TRBV9
CDR3nt: TGTGCCAGCAGCACACGGACAGGACAGAACACCGGGGAGCTGTTTTTT
CDR3aa: CASSTRTGQNTGELFF

d_gene: TRBD2
abundance: once
j_gene: TRBJ2-1
v_gene: TRBV18
CDR3nt: TGTGCCAGCTCACCGACTAGCGGGGGAGGTGAGCAGTTCTTC
CDR3aa: CASSPTSGGGEQFF

d_gene: TRBD1
abundance: NA
j_gene: TRBJ1-2
v_gene: TRBV7-8
CDR3nt: TGTGCCAGCAGCCACGGACAGGGGGCGAGCGGCTACACCTTC
CDR3aa: CASSHGQGASGYTF

d_gene: TRBD1
abundance: NA
j_gene: TRBJ1-6
v_gene: TRBV6-5
CDR3nt: TGTGCCAGCAGTTCCTCGACAGGGAATTCACCCCTCCACTTT
CDR3aa: CASSSSTGNSPLHF

d_gene: NA
abundance: NA
j_gene: TRBJ1-5
v_gene: TRBV3-1/TRBV3-2
CDR3nt: TGTGCCAGCAGCCCGGCAGGGGACCAGCCCCAGCATTTT
CDR3aa: CASSPAGDQPQHF

d_gene: NA
abundance: NA
j_gene: TRBJ2-3
v_gene: TRBV29-1
CDR3nt: TGCAGCGTTCCGTACACAGATACGCAGTATTTT
CDR3aa: CSVPYTDTQYF

d_gene: NA
abundance: once
j_gene: TRBJ1-1
v_gene: TRBV20-1
CDR3nt: TGCAGTGCTAGTGATCCCCGGGGAGGTCAGAACACTGAAGCTTTCTTT
CDR3aa: CSASDPRGGQNTEAFF

d_gene: NA
abundance: NA
j_gene: TRBJ1-1
v_gene: TRBV20-1
CDR3nt: TGCAGTGCTAGTCTGGGGGGAGGATACACTGAAGCTTTCTTT
CDR3aa: CSASLGGGYTEAFF

d_gene: TRBD2
abundance: NA
j_gene: TRBJ2-5
v_gene: TRBV7-9
CDR3nt: TGTGCCAGCAGCTTGGGGCCGGAGCGGGGAGAGACCCAGTACTTC
CDR3aa: CASSLGPERGETQYF

d_gene: NA
abundance: NA
j_gene: TRBJ1-4
v_gene: TRBV12-3/TRBV12-4
CDR3nt: TGTGCCAGTCTACAGGGTACTAATGAAAAACTGTTTTTT
CDR3aa: CASLQGTNEKLFF

d_gene: NA
abundance: NA
j_gene: TRBJ1-1
v_gene: TRBV20-1
CDR3nt: TGCAGTGCTAGAGTGGCGGCTGAAGCTTTCTTT
CDR3aa: CSARVAAEAFF

d_gene: TRBD1
abundance: NA
j_gene: TRBJ2-6
v_gene: TRBV5-6
CDR3nt: TGTGCCAGCAGCTTGACAGGGGCCGGCTCTGGGGCCAACGTCCTGACTTTC
CDR3aa: CASSLTGAGSGANVLTF

d_gene: NA
abundance: few
j_gene: TRBJ1-1
v_gene: TRBV27
CDR3nt: TGTGCCAGCAGTGCGGGACGGCGGATGAACACTGAAGCTTTCTTT
CDR3aa: CASSAGRRMNTEAFF

d_gene: TRBD1
abundance: NA
j_gene: TRBJ2-5
v_gene: TRBV3-1/TRBV3-2
CDR3nt: TGTGCCAGCAGCCAAGATGTCGCGACAGGGGCAATAGGGACCCAGTACTTC
CDR3aa: CASSQDVATGAIGTQYF

d_gene: NA
abundance: NA
j_gene: TRBJ1-5
v_gene: TRBV27
CDR3nt: TGTGCCAGCAGCGGGAAGTGGGGTCAGCCCCAGCATTTT
CDR3aa: CASSGKWGQPQHF

d_gene: TRBD1
abundance: NA
j_gene: TRBJ1-2
v_gene: TRBV11-2
CDR3nt: TGTGCCAGCAGCTTAGATCCAGGGGGGCTCTATGGCTACACCTTC
CDR3aa: CASSLDPGGLYGYTF